These 20 T cell receptor beta chains originate from one sample sequenced in a study of T cell responses to AZD1222 COVID-19 vaccine (dated by TCRdb to the early 2020s). What the time point label conveys for this sample: about 28 days (+/-7) after the second vaccine dose. Library method: the immunoSEQ multiplex PCR assay. TCRdb holds this immuneACCESS table with in-frame rearrangements only. Some clones are missing; in checked studies, unresolved V genes explain under half, and the rest has no known cause. This sample has about 180,000 clones in its table, and around 88% of those were observed once. In total, the top ten clones hold approximately 10% of the sample. This sample comprised peripheral blood, obtained 28 days after the second AZD1222 dose. Receptors originate from an adult who received the AZD1222 COVID-19 vaccine.

V gene TRBV5-4 combines with J gene TRBJ2-7, with 9 bases fitting TRBD1. CDR1 is SGHNT, CDR2 YYREEE, per germline (reference sequence). This CDR3 contains 15 residues. The ends lost 4 bases at V and 3 bases at J; junction bases unmatched: 8. CDR3 nucleotides: TGTGCCAGCAGCCTGGGGGGGACAGGGTTCTACGAGCAGTACTTC. Translation: CASSLGGTGFYEQYF.

The chain links TRBV4-3 to TRBJ2-1, with 8 bases fitting TRBD2. The CDR3 sequence is 15 residues long. After removal of 1 base from V and 6 bases from J, the junction contained 5 bases not matched to a gene. CDR1 and CDR2 (germline): LGHNA, YSLEER. CDR3 coding DNA: TGCGCCAGCAGCCAAGCGGGGGGGCCTGGCAATGAGCAGTTCTTC. Translation: CASSQAGGPGNEQFF.

The chain couples TRBV21-1 to TRBJ1-6; the DNA was not used to check the table's D call, TRBD1. TRBV21-1 is a recognized pseudogene. This CDR3 is 14 amino acids long. The CDR3 region is CASNHDRPYSPLHF. The CDR3 DNA reads TGTGCCAGCAACCATGACAGACCCTATTCACCCCTCCACTTT.

This chain joins TRBV6-5 and TRBJ1-2; D is uncertain. The ends were cut back, 5 bases at V and 4 bases at J, with 14 bases in the middle. Germline CDR1 reads MNHEY; CDR2 reads SVGAGI. This CDR3 comprises 14 residues. As DNA, the CDR3 is TGTGCCAGCAGTCCCACAGCGCTCAGCTATGGCTACACCTTC. Amino acids: CASSPTALSYGYTF.

This clone has just one count. The CDR3 sequence: CASSLGQMNTEAFF. The CDR3 DNA sequence: TGTGCCAGCAGCTTGGGGCAGATGAACACTGAAGCTTTCTTT. The J gene is TRBJ1-1, the V gene TRBV5-4; D gene unclear. Germline V gene data show CDR1 as SGHNT and CDR2 as YYREEE (reference sequence). Between the trimmed V and J ends, which lost 0 bases and 0 bases, there was a span of 6 bases. The CDR3 length is 14 residues.

V gene TRBV27 combines with J gene TRBJ2-7, with D hard to call. Germline CDR1 reads MNHEY; CDR2 reads SMNVEV (reference sequence). The CDR3 is 16 amino acids. Between the trimmed V and J ends, which lost 5 bases and 0 bases, there was a span of 17 bases. The CDR3 DNA sequence: TGTGCCAGCAGTCAGAGGACCCCTGGGATCTCCTACGAGCAGTACTTC. Translation: CASSQRTPGISYEQYF.

The chain links TRBV2 to TRBJ2-7; possible D gene TRBD2, 6 bases. The CDR3 is 12 amino acids. V was shortened by 7 bases and J by 3 bases, with 10 bases between the two germline ends. Germline CDR1 is SNHLY and CDR2 is FYNNEI. CDR3 nucleotides: TGTGCCAGCACGGAGGGCCTCTACGAGCAGTACTTC. It is translated as CASTEGLYEQYF.

This clone occurred a few times. The rearrangement uses TRBV27 and TRBJ2-1, with 9 bases matching TRBD2. The V gene's germline CDR1 is MNHEY and CDR2 SMNVEV (reference sequence). This CDR3 is 15 amino acids long. After removal of 6 bases from V and 7 bases from J, the junction contained 10 bases not matched to a gene. CDR3 in amino acids: CASSPYSGGRNEQFF. The CDR3 DNA sequence: TGTGCCAGCAGCCCCTATAGCGGGGGACGAAATGAGCAGTTCTTC.

This chain connects TRBV10-3 to TRBJ2-1; 10 positions agree with TRBD2. V lost 3 bases to trimming and J lost 7 bases; unmatched junction nucleotides: 3. Germline lookup yields CDR1 ENHRY and CDR2 SYGVKD. The CDR3 has 14 residues. CDR3 nucleotide sequence: TGTGCCATCAGTGATAGCGGGGGGAAGAATGAGCAGTTCTTC. This sequence encodes CAISDSGGKNEQFF.

This chain joins TRBV7-2 and TRBJ2-7; D possibly corresponds to TRBD2 (6 bases). Trimming cost V 5 bases and J 7 bases, with 18 bases left between them. This CDR3 is built from 14 residues. Germline V gene data show CDR1 as SGHTA and CDR2 as FQGNSA. The CDR3 DNA follows: TGTGCCAGCAGCCTGGGACTTGGCGAAGGGGAGCAGTACTTC. This translates into CASSLGLGEGEQYF.

The chain employs TRBV19 and TRBJ2-7; weak D call: TRBD2 (6 bases). This CDR3 region has 14 residues. The germline V and J ends were trimmed by 5 bases and 3 bases, with 14 bases remaining between them. CDR1 LNHDA and CDR2 SQIVND come from the germline V gene (reference sequence). For the CDR3, the DNA is TGTGCCAGTAGTCCCCCGGGACTGTTCTACGAGCAGTACTTC. Protein sequence: CASSPPGLFYEQYF.

The chain combines TRBV5-1 with TRBJ1-6, with 9 positions matching TRBD1. Germline V gene lookup returns CDR1 SGHRS and CDR2 YFSETQ. This CDR3 is built from 15 residues. V was pared by 4 bases and J by 9 bases, with 8 bases of the junction left unmatched. As DNA, the CDR3 is TGCGCCAGCAGCCCCCAGGACAGGGGTACTTCACCCCTCCACTTT. Translating it yields CASSPQDRGTSPLHF. The whole variable domain, filled in from reference TRBV5-1 and TRBJ1-6, reads KAGVTQTPRYLIKTRGQQVTLSCSPISGHRSVSWYQQTPGQGLQFLFEYFSETQRNKGNFPGRFSGRQFSNSRSEMNVSTLELGDSALYLCASSPQDRGTSPLHFGNGTRLTVT.

This clone was picked up one time. The genes are TRBV7-9 and TRBJ1-1, with D possibly matching TRBD1 (5 bases). The V gene's germline CDR1 is SEHNR and CDR2 FQNEAQ (reference sequence). The CDR3 runs 13 residues. V was shortened by 5 bases and J by 10 bases, with 17 bases between the two germline ends. The CDR3: CASSPGAPDGAFF. CDR3 DNA sequence: TGTGCCAGCAGCCCCGGGGCCCCGGACGGAGCTTTCTTT. The complete variable domain, with remaining parts taken from reference TRBV7-9 and TRBJ1-1, reads DTGVSQNPRHKITKRGQNVTFRCDPISEHNRLYWYRQTLGQGPEFLTYFQNEAQLEKSRLLSDRFSAERPKGSFSTLEIQRTEQGDSAMYLCASSPGAPDGAFFGQGTRLTVV.

This clone was counted a few times. The chain links TRBV19 to TRBJ1-6; D perhaps matches TRBD1 (5 bases). V lost 8 bases to trimming and J lost 10 bases, with 15 bases between them. This CDR3 has 13 residues. Germline values: CDR1 LNHDA, CDR2 SQIVND (reference sequence). CDR3 loop: CASRHQGVSPLHF. The CDR3 DNA is TGTGCCAGTCGGCATCAGGGCGTATCACCCCTCCACTTT.

The chain carries TRBV30 and TRBJ1-3, with 7 bases matching TRBD1. The CDR3 runs to 13 residues. Trimming took 2 bases from V and 2 from J; bases not matched to a gene: 0. Germline CDR1 reads GTSNPN; CDR2 reads SVGIG (reference sequence). CDR3 loop: CAWSTGAGNTIYF. For the CDR3, the DNA is TGTGCCTGGAGTACAGGGGCTGGAAACACCATATATTTT.

The chain uses TRBV5-1 and TRBJ1-4; the D gene is possibly TRBD1 (6 bases). Germline V gives CDR1 SGHRS, CDR2 YFSETQ. The V end was cut by 0 bases, the J end by 8 bases, with 14 bases between. This CDR3 region has 15 residues. The CDR3 sequence is CASSLGGAPKEKLFF. The CDR3 DNA reads as TGCGCCAGCAGCTTGGGGGGGGCACCCAAGGAAAAACTGTTTTTT. Full variable domain (remainder filled in from reference TRBV5-1 and TRBJ1-4): KAGVTQTPRYLIKTRGQQVTLSCSPISGHRSVSWYQQTPGQGLQFLFEYFSETQRNKGNFPGRFSGRQFSNSRSEMNVSTLELGDSALYLCASSLGGAPKEKLFFGSGTQLSVL.

The rearrangement links TRBV3-1 (or the pseudogene TRBV3-2) to TRBJ1-1, with 7 bases identical to TRBD1. This CDR3 is 17 amino acids long. CDR1 and CDR2 (germline): LGHDT, YNNKEL (reference sequence). With V trimmed by 7 bases and J by 6 bases, 20 bases remained unmatched. Here the CDR3 reads CASTGSWGRGSFPEAFF. The CDR3 bases are TGTGCCAGCACAGGGTCGTGGGGCAGGGGGTCTTTTCCTGAAGCTTTCTTT.

This rearrangement joins TRBV2 to TRBJ1-4; D is ambiguous. CDR3 length: 11 residues. Trimming pared 5 bases from V and 7 bases from J, leaving 5 bases between. Germline-derived CDR1 and CDR2 are SNHLY and FYNNEI. Here the CDR3 reads CASSSGEKLFF. For the CDR3, the DNA is TGTGCCAGCAGTTCAGGTGAAAAACTGTTTTTT. Combining the CDR3 with reference TRBV2 and TRBJ1-4 gives the whole variable domain EPEVTQTPSHQVTQMGQEVILRCVPISNHLYFYWYRQILGQKVEFLVSFYNNEISEKSEIFDDQFSVERPDGSNFTLKIRSTKLEDSAMYFCASSSGEKLFFGSGTQLSVL.

The chain links TRBV3-1 (or the pseudogene TRBV3-2) to TRBJ2-5, with a weak D call TRBD2 (6 bases). The ends were cut back, 0 bases at V and 2 bases at J, with 13 bases in the middle. The germline V gene encodes CDR1 LGHDT and CDR2 YNNKEL (reference sequence). The CDR3 sequence is 16 residues long. CDR3: CASSQDLASVQETQYF. The DNA of the CDR3 is TGTGCCAGCAGCCAAGATTTGGCTAGCGTACAAGAGACCCAGTACTTC.

The chain has TRBV27 and TRBJ2-5, with 12 bases that match TRBD2. The V segment lost 4 bases and the J segment 2 bases; nucleotides outside the gene matches: 5. From germline, CDR1 is MNHEY and CDR2 SMNVEV (reference sequence). This CDR3 is 16 amino acids long. The CDR3 spells CASSWTSGDGQETQYF. The DNA for the CDR3 is TGTGCCAGCAGTTGGACTAGCGGGGATGGTCAAGAGACCCAGTACTTC.